This T cell receptor (beta chain) appears in the sequencing data of a study of beta chain features in type 1 diabetes. This clone was counted only a few times. Investigators reverse transcribed all isolated RNA, so they sequenced expressed TCRB transcripts. The repertoire was sequenced with immunoSEQ multiplex PCR; TCRdb's copy has only in-frame clones and lacks some. The sample lists under 800,000 clones, 15% to 18% occurring once. The CDR3 spans 14 residues. CDR1 and CDR2 (germline): SGDLS, YYNGEE. Trimming shortened V by 0 bases and J by 1 base, and 7 bases separated the two germline ends. Material for sequencing was naive CD4+ T cells from blood. The V call is TRBV9, the J call TRBJ2-5; no firm D call. The clonotype was recovered from a man aged 18 to 29 in good health. The DNA of the CDR3 is TGTGCCAGCAGCGTAGGACATTCCCAAGAGACCCAGTACTTC. It translates to CASSVGHSQETQYF. Full variable domain (remainder filled in from reference TRBV9 and TRBJ2-5): DSGVTQTPKHLITATGQRVTLRCSPRSGDLSVYWYQQSLDQGLQFLIQYYNGEERAKGNILERFSAQQFPDLHSELNLSSLELGDSALYFCASSVGHSQETQYFGPGTRLLVL.